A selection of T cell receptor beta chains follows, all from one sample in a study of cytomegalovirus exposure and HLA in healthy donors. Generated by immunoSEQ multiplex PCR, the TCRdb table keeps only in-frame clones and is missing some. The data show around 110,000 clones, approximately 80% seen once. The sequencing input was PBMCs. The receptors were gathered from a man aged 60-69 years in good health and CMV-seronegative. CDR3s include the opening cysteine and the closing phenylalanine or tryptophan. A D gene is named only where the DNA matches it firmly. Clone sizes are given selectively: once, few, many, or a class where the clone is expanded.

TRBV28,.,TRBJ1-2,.,CASREGGYGYTF,TGTGCCAGCAGGGAAGGAGGGTATGGCTACACCTTC
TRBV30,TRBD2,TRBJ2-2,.,CAWSVGLAGIGELFF,TGTGCCTGGAGTGTTGGCCTAGCGGGGATCGGGGAGCTGTTTTTT
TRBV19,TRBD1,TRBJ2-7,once,CASSIGRDSYEQYF,TGTGCCAGTAGTATAGGCCGGGACAGCTACGAGCAGTACTTC
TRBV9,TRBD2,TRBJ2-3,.,CASSFSGGGDTQYF,TGTGCCAGCAGCTTTAGCGGGGGCGGGGATACGCAGTATTTT
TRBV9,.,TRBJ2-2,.,CASSVTGYTGELFF,TGTGCCAGCAGTGTTACAGGGTACACCGGGGAGCTGTTTTTT
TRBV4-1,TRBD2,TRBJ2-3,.,CASSLSGARGVGDTQYF,TGCGCCAGCAGCCTGAGCGGGGCCAGAGGGGTTGGCGATACGCAGTATTTT
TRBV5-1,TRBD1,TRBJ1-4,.,CASSPTGGYIQTDEKLFF,TGCGCCAGCAGCCCGACAGGGGGGTATATCCAAACGGATGAAAAACTGTTTTTT
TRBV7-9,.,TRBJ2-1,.,CASSLTPSPYTNNEQFF,TGTGCCAGCAGCTTAACTCCCTCTCCCTATACTAACAATGAGCAGTTCTTC
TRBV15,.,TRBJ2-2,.,CATSRVVGGGELFF,TGTGCCACCAGCAGAGTGGTCGGGGGCGGGGAGCTGTTTTTT
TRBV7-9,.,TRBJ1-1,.,CASSLEGQGEAFF,TGTGCCAGCAGCTTAGAAGGGCAGGGTGAAGCTTTCTTT
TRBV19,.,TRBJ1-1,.,CASSPYVGGNTEAFF,TGTGCCAGTAGTCCCTATGTAGGGGGGAACACTGAAGCTTTCTTT
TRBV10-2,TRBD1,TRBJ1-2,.,CASSESGGRANYGYTF,TGCGCCAGCAGTGAGTCAGGGGGCAGAGCTAACTATGGCTACACCTTC
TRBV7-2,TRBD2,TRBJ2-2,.,CASSLDTTSGKTGELFF,TGTGCCAGCAGCTTAGACACGACTAGCGGGAAGACCGGGGAGCTGTTTTTT
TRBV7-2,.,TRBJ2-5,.,CASSLGRVTETQYF,TGTGCCAGCAGCTTAGGGAGAGTCACGGAGACCCAGTACTTC
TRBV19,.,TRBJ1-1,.,CASSHSPEAFF,TGTGCCAGTAGCCACTCCCCTGAAGCTTTCTTT